These T cell receptor beta chains were read from a single sample in a study of cytomegalovirus exposure and HLA in healthy donors. Sequencing was performed with immunoSEQ multiplex PCR; in TCRdb, only in-frame clones are kept and a portion is missing. This table has tens of thousands of clones, 70% to 90% appearing once. The source material was PBMCs. These receptors came from a woman aged 18-29 years in good health and CMV-seropositive. Both conserved end residues are part of each CDR3. Each record gives: clone size, D gene, V gene, J gene, CDR3 DNA, CDR3 protein. D genes are given only for firm matches. Clone size is not always given. Where it is, it says once, few, many or a class for expanded clones.

-	TRBD2	TRBV10-3	TRBJ2-6	TGTGCCATCAGTGGCGCTAGCGGGAGAAGTGGGGCCAACGTCCTGACTTTC	CAISGASGRSGANVLTF
-	TRBD1	TRBV6-5	TRBJ1-1	TGTGCCAGCAGTTACTCGGGCAGGGGGTTCACTGAAGCTTTCTTT	CASSYSGRGFTEAFF
-	-	TRBV27	TRBJ2-7	TGTGCCAGCAGATTGTCCGGAGGTAGATCCTACGAGCAGTACTTC	CASRLSGGRSYEQYF
-	-	TRBV4-2	TRBJ2-1	TGTGCCAGCAGCCATACGGGGTTGGAGTTAGAGCAGTTCTTC	CASSHTGLELEQFF
-	TRBD2	TRBV4-1	TRBJ2-7	TGCGCCAGCAGCCAAGCTCCGGGACTAGCGGGAGACGAGCAGTACTTC	CASSQAPGLAGDEQYF
-	TRBD1	TRBV4-1	TRBJ1-4	TGCGCCAGCAGCCTCACCCGGGACAGGGAGCCTCCGCCAAAACTGTTTTTT	CASSLTRDREPPPKLFF
-	-	TRBV2	TRBJ1-5	TGTGCCAGCAGTGGGAGGGCTCAGCCCCAGCATTTT	CASSGRAQPQHF
-	-	TRBV6-1	TRBJ2-7	TGTGCCAGCAGTTCACGCGGGGCCCCCTCCTACGAGCAGTACTTC	CASSSRGAPSYEQYF
-	TRBD1	TRBV7-8	TRBJ2-7	TGTGCCAGCAGCTTAGACGGACAGGGGTCCTACGAGCAGTACTTC	CASSLDGQGSYEQYF
once	-	TRBV9	TRBJ1-1	TGTGCCAGCAGCAAAACAGGACAGAACACTGAAGCTTTCTTT	CASSKTGQNTEAFF
-	TRBD2	TRBV4-2	TRBJ2-1	TGTGCCAGCAGCCAAGATCGGGCCGGACTAGCGGGAGGGCGGCACGCGACCTACAATGAGCAGTTCTTC	CASSQDRAGLAGGRHATYNEQFF
-	TRBD1	TRBV28	TRBJ1-1	TGTGCCAGCAGTTTATACGGACAGGGTGGGGTGAACACTGAAGCTTTCTTT	CASSLYGQGGVNTEAFF
-	-	TRBV27	TRBJ1-5	TGTGCCAGCAGTTATGGGGCATATCAGCCCCAGCATTTT	CASSYGAYQPQHF
-	-	TRBV7-2	TRBJ2-1	TGTGCCAGCAGCTTAGCGGGAGTATCCTACAATGAGCAGTTCTTC	CASSLAGVSYNEQFF
-	TRBD1	TRBV4-1	TRBJ2-2	TGCGCCAGCAGCCAAGAAACGGGACAGAGGACCGGGGAGCTGTTTTTT	CASSQETGQRTGELFF
-	TRBD2	TRBV9	TRBJ2-1	TGTGCCAGCAGCGTAGGGGACTACGTCAATGAGCAGTTCTTC	CASSVGDYVNEQFF
-	TRBD1	TRBV7-8	TRBJ2-3	TGTGCCAGCAGCTCGTGGGACAGAAGCACAGATACGCAGTATTTT	CASSSWDRSTDTQYF
few	-	TRBV6-1	TRBJ2-4	TGTGCCAGCAGTGAATTGGCAGGTTCAGGGAACATTCAGTACTTC	CASSELAGSGNIQYF
-	TRBD1	TRBV7-8	TRBJ1-5	TGTGCCAGCAGCTTCGGAGTCCTGACAGGGGATCTAAAGCAGCCCCAGCATTTT	CASSFGVLTGDLKQPQHF
-	TRBD2	TRBV27	TRBJ2-5	TGTGCCAGCAGACTAGCGGGGGGGATAGAGACCCAGTACTTC	CASRLAGGIETQYF
-	TRBD2	TRBV7-2	TRBJ2-7	TGTGCCAGCAGCTTCATCGGGACTAGCGGCTACGAGCAGTACTTC	CASSFIGTSGYEQYF
-	TRBD1	TRBV6-6	TRBJ1-1	TGTGCCAGCAGACAAAGGGGGCCCACTGAAGCTTTCTTT	CASRQRGPTEAFF
-	TRBD2	TRBV9	TRBJ2-1	TGTGCCAGCAGCGTAGCCAGCGGGGGCTACAATGAGCAGTTCTTC	CASSVASGGYNEQFF
-	-	TRBV27	TRBJ1-2	TGTGCCAGCAGTTTTTCAGGCGACCAGAACTATGGCTACACCTTC	CASSFSGDQNYGYTF
-	-	TRBV4-1	TRBJ1-5	TGCGCCAGCAGCCAAGAAAGTAGGGGGCAGCCCCAGCATTTT	CASSQESRGQPQHF
-	TRBD1	TRBV7-2	TRBJ1-3	TGTGCCAGCAGCCAACGGGACAGTAGTTTTGGAAACACCATATATTTT	CASSQRDSSFGNTIYF
-	-	TRBV6-5	TRBJ2-2	TGTGCCAGCAGCTTACTAAAAACCGGGGAGCTGTTTTTT	CASSLLKTGELFF
-	-	TRBV12-1	TRBJ1-6	TGTGCCAGCAGCTCGGAGGGACAGCCGAGAGAGAATTCACCCCTCCACTTT	CASSSEGQPRENSPLHF
-	TRBD1	TRBV7-9	TRBJ2-2	TGTGCCAGCAGTCGTACTACGACAGGGCGGGTCACCGGGGAGCTGTTTTTT	CASSRTTTGRVTGELFF
-	-	TRBV6-5	TRBJ1-2	TGTGCCACCGGACAGCGGTCCGTTAGTAACTATGGCTACACCTTC	CATGQRSVSNYGYTF
once	-	TRBV21-1	TRBJ1-5	TGTGCCAGCAGCAAAGTAAGGGGCTATAGCAATCAGCCCCAGCATTTT	CASSKVRGYSNQPQHF
once	TRBD2	TRBV28	TRBJ2-2	TGTGCCAGCAGACGAACCGGACTAGCGGGAGCCGGGGAGCTGTTTTTT	CASRRTGLAGAGELFF
-	TRBD2	TRBV28	TRBJ2-5	TGTGCCAGCAGTTCCCTTAGCGGGGGAGCGAGGGTGGAGACCCAGTACTTC	CASSSLSGGARVETQYF
-	-	TRBV7-9	TRBJ1-1	TGTGCCAGCAGCCCTATACAGCAAAGTGGGACTGAAGCTTTCTTT	CASSPIQQSGTEAFF
-	-	TRBV19	TRBJ1-4	TGTGCCAGTAACCTACAGGTTGCAACTAATGAAAAACTGTTTTTT	CASNLQVATNEKLFF
-	-	TRBV11-1	TRBJ1-1	TGTGCCAGCAGCCCGCGAGCGAACACTGAAGCTTTCTTT	CASSPRANTEAFF
-	TRBD2	TRBV30	TRBJ2-1	TGTGCCTGGAGTGCTAGCGGGATTAGCTCCTACAATGAGCAGTTCTTC	CAWSASGISSYNEQFF
-	-	TRBV23-1	TRBJ2-5	TGCGCCAGCAGTCAATCGCTACGGAGAGATCAAGAGACCCAGTACTTC	CASSQSLRRDQETQYF
-	-	TRBV2	TRBJ2-3	TGTGCCAGCAGTGCCTTCAGGGATACGGCAGATACGCAGTATTTT	CASSAFRDTADTQYF
once	-	TRBV15	TRBJ1-1	TGTGCCACCAGCAGAGGAGACGGGTATGAAGCTTTCTTT	CATSRGDGYEAFF
-	-	TRBV13	TRBJ2-3	TGTGCCAGCAGCCCTCGCTCCGGGGATACGCAGTATTTT	CASSPRSGDTQYF
-	-	TRBV25-1	TRBJ1-6	TGTGCCAGCAGTGGAACAGGGTTCCCGAATTCACCCCTCCACTTT	CASSGTGFPNSPLHF
once	TRBD1	TRBV11-2	TRBJ1-1	TGTGCCAGCAGCCAGAGGAGACAGGGCGGTGAAGCTTTCTTT	CASSQRRQGGEAFF
-	TRBD2	TRBV27	TRBJ2-1	TGTGCCAGCAGTTTGGGGACTAGCGGAAACAATGAGCAGTTCTTC	CASSLGTSGNNEQFF
-	-	TRBV7-9	TRBJ2-4	TGTGCCAGCAGCCCCGACAGGAGACTAGCCAAAAACATTCAGTACTTC	CASSPDRRLAKNIQYF
once	TRBD1	TRBV5-4	TRBJ2-2	TGTGCCAGCAGCTCAGACAGGGGAGTCACCGGGGAGCTGTTTTTT	CASSSDRGVTGELFF
-	-	TRBV2	TRBJ1-1	TGTGCCAGCAGCGAGGGTCCGAACACTGAAGCTTTCTTT	CASSEGPNTEAFF
-	TRBD1	TRBV27	TRBJ1-4	TGTGCCAGCAGTGTTCAGGGGGTTGCTGAAAAACTGTTTTTT	CASSVQGVAEKLFF
once	-	TRBV5-4	TRBJ2-1	TGTGCCAGCAGCCATGGATGGGGCGATGAGCAGTTCTTC	CASSHGWGDEQFF
-	-	TRBV19	TRBJ1-1	TGTGCCAGTAGGTACAGGGATAGCACTGAAGCTTTCTTT	CASRYRDSTEAFF
once	TRBD1	TRBV27	TRBJ2-7	TGTGCCAGCAGTTTATTTGCGGACAGGGGTGACTACGAGCAGTACTTC	CASSLFADRGDYEQYF
-	TRBD1	TRBV7-8	TRBJ2-2	TGTGCCAGCAGCTTAGTGGGGACAGGGGTATCCGGGGAGCTGTTTTTT	CASSLVGTGVSGELFF
-	TRBD2	TRBV10-2	TRBJ2-7	TGCGCCAGCAGGGGGGTGGTAGCGGGAGGTGGTCGACCCTCCTACGAGCAGTACTTC	CASRGVVAGGGRPSYEQYF
-	TRBD2	TRBV28	TRBJ2-5	TGTGCCAGCAGTTTATCTCTAGCGGGACCTGGGACCCAGTACTTC	CASSLSLAGPGTQYF
-	TRBD1	TRBV30	TRBJ2-5	TGTGCCTGGAATTTTCAGGGGGCGCGTGAGACCCAGTACTTC	CAWNFQGARETQYF
-	TRBD2	TRBV13	TRBJ2-1	TGTGCCAGCAGCTTTATGATAGCGGGGTACAATGAGCAGTTCTTC	CASSFMIAGYNEQFF